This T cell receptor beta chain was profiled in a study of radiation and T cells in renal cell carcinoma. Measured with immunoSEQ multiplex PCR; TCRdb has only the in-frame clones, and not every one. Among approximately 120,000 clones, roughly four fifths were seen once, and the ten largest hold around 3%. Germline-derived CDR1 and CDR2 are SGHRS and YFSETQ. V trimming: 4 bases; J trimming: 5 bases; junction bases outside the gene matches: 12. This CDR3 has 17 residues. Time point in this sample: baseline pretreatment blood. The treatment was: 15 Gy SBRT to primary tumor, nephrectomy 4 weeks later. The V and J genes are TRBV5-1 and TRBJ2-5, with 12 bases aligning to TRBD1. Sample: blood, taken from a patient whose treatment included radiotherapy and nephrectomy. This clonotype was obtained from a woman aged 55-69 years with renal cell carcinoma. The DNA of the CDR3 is TGCGCCAGCAGCCCCGGGACAGGGGGCGCTCTATCGGAGACCCAGTACTTC. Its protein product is CASSPGTGGALSETQYF.